Each of the 18 T cell receptor beta chains below was sequenced from the same sample in a study of OX40 agonist ivuxolimab in advanced cancers. Assay: immunoSEQ multiplex PCR; the TCRdb copy retains only in-frame clones and omits some. This sample has roughly 93,000 clones, with around 90% found just once. The source material was CD4+ or CD8+ T cells sorted from blood, sampled in a trial of the OX40 agonist ivuxolimab. The receptor set was obtained from an adult with an advanced solid tumor such as melanoma, head and neck, liver or kidney cancer.

The V call is TRBV25-1, the J call TRBJ1-2, with D perhaps matching TRBD1 (6 bases). Germline CDR1 is MGHDK and CDR2 is SYGVNS. CDR3 length: 13 amino acids. V was cut by 4 bases and J by 6 bases, with 12 bases left in between. For the CDR3, the DNA is TGTGCCAGCAGTGGGACAGCCGGTAATGGCTACACCTTC. Translating gives CASSGTAGNGYTF.

This clone has just one count. V and J are TRBV7-9 and TRBJ1-1; D not resolved. The CDR3 has 14 residues. V lost 2 bases, J lost 4 bases, and 11 bases lay in between. In germline, CDR1 is SEHNR, CDR2 FQNEAQ (reference sequence). In DNA, the CDR3 is TGTGCCAGCAGCTTACGAGGCGGGTTCACTGAAGCTTTCTTT. As protein: CASSLRGGFTEAFF.

This rearrangement joins TRBV28 to TRBJ2-1, with D possibly matching TRBD2 (6 bases). V was clipped by 6 bases and J by 10 bases, with 13 bases between them. The CDR3 is 12 residues long. From germline, CDR1 is MDHEN and CDR2 SYDVKM. The CDR3 loop reads CASSYSAGEQFF. The CDR3 nucleotides are TGTGCCAGCAGCTATAGCGCGGGAGAGCAGTTCTTC.

This clone turned up a few times. The chain uses TRBV4-1 and TRBJ2-7, with D possibly matching TRBD1 (5 bases). Trimming shortened V by 1 base and J by 1 base, and 14 bases separated the two germline ends. CDR3 size: 16 residues. The germline gives CDR1 MGHRA, CDR2 YSYEKL. The chain's CDR3 is CASSQGRQGGSYEQYF. The CDR3 DNA sequence: TGCGCCAGCAGCCAAGGACGTCAGGGTGGGTCCTACGAGCAGTACTTC.

This clone was picked up one time. The junction differs from germline at one of its ends, possibly a read error. The sample contains more than one DNA sequence encoding this CDR3. This rearrangement joins TRBV5-1 to TRBJ2-4, with 11 bases that match TRBD2. The CDR3 has 15 residues. Germline V CDR1 and CDR2: SGHRS, YFSETQ. The CDR3: CASSSGREYKNIQYF. As DNA, the CDR3 is TGCGCCAGCAGTAGCGGGAGGGAGTACAAAAACATTCAGTATTTC.

The chain couples TRBV19 to TRBJ2-3; D is ambiguous. Germline-derived CDR1 and CDR2 are LNHDA and SQIVND (reference sequence). Trimming pared 5 bases from V and 5 bases from J, leaving 14 bases between. The CDR3 has 14 residues. The CDR3 region is CASSRPLIGDTQYF. The CDR3 nucleotides are TGTGCCAGTAGTCGGCCACTAATTGGAGATACGCAGTATTTT.

V gene TRBV19 combines with J gene TRBJ2-5; TRBD1 agrees at 7 bases. The CDR3 has 14 amino acids. CDR1 LNHDA and CDR2 SQIVND come from the germline V gene (reference sequence). The V and J ends lost 5 bases and 4 bases, in that order; junction bases with no gene match: 7. Here the CDR3 DNA reads TGTGCCAGTAGTCCCGGGACAGTGAGAGAGACCCAGTACTTC. It is translated as CASSPGTVRETQYF.

The chain joins TRBV2 to TRBJ1-4, with 7 bases matching TRBD1. The trim removed 5 bases at V and 8 bases at J, leaving 8 bases unmatched. This CDR3 has 14 residues. Germline CDR1 and CDR2: SNHLY and FYNNEI. The CDR3, as DNA: TGTGCCAGCAGTAAGGGGGCCGTCGAAGAAAAACTGTTTTTT. Translating gives CASSKGAVEEKLFF.

The chain carries TRBV27 and TRBJ2-7; TRBD1 matches at 7 bases. The V gene's germline CDR1 is MNHEY and CDR2 SMNVEV (reference sequence). This CDR3 contains 13 residues. The junction had 9 bases not matched to a gene; V was cut back by 10 bases and J by 3 bases. Here the CDR3 reads CATPRGPLYEQYF. CDR3 coding DNA: TGTGCCACCCCTAGGGGGCCCCTCTACGAGCAGTACTTC.

DNA for the CDR3: TGTGCCAGCAGCTTAGAGGTGGGAGGGGCCGGGGAGCTGTTTTTT. It is translated as CASSLEVGGAGELFF. J is TRBJ2-2 and V is TRBV7-2, with 7 bases matching TRBD2. CDR3 length: 15 residues. Germline V CDR1 and CDR2: SGHTA, FQGNSA. Trimming at V came to 1 base and at J to 6 bases, leaving 5 bases not matched to a gene.

The V and J genes are TRBV5-1 and TRBJ2-6, with D uncertain. The germline V and J ends were trimmed by 5 bases and 0 bases, with 9 bases remaining between them. The CDR3 is made up of 15 amino acids. Germline assignment: CDR1 SGHRS and CDR2 YFSETQ. As DNA, the CDR3 is TGCGCCAGCAGTGGCCAATCCTCTGGGGCCAACGTCCTGACTTTC. Its translation: CASSGQSSGANVLTF.

J is TRBJ2-3 and V is TRBV7-9; D gene ambiguous. Germline CDR1 reads SEHNR; CDR2 reads FQNEAQ (reference sequence). V shed 3 bases and J shed 5 bases, with 6 bases lying between them. This CDR3 is built from 12 residues. The CDR3 sequence: CASSFRLDTQYF. The CDR3 DNA reads as TGTGCCAGCAGCTTTAGATTAGATACGCAGTATTTT.

The chain has TRBV19 and TRBJ1-5, with unresolved D. Per germline, CDR1 LNHDA and CDR2 SQIVND (reference sequence). The CDR3 loop spans 13 amino acids. The V end was cut by 4 bases, the J end by 5 bases, with 9 bases between. The CDR3 nucleotides are TGTGCCAGTAGTAGCCAGGCTTATCAGCCCCAGCATTTT. This encodes CASSSQAYQPQHF.

This chain uses TRBV4-1 with TRBJ2-1; 7 bases are a match to TRBD2. The CDR3 extends over 18 amino acids. CDR1 is MGHRA and CDR2 is YSYEKL in the germline V gene. V was clipped by 1 base and J by 0 bases; unmatched bases: 9. CDR3 sequence: CASSQGLLAPSSYNEQFF. CDR3 in DNA: TGCGCCAGCAGCCAAGGTTTACTAGCGCCGAGCTCCTACAATGAGCAGTTCTTC.

The rearrangement joins TRBV2 to TRBJ2-1; 14 nucleotides align to TRBD2. Germline CDR1 and CDR2: SNHLY and FYNNEI. V shed 0 bases, J shed 5 bases, and the junction held 15 bases outside the gene matches. The CDR3 extends over 21 amino acids. This CDR3 reads CASSEARFTGTSGRYHNEQFF. The CDR3 DNA sequence: TGTGCCAGCAGTGAAGCCCGCTTTACGGGGACTAGCGGGAGATATCACAATGAGCAGTTCTTC.

The rearrangement joins TRBV7-2 to TRBJ2-3; TRBD2 aligns across 11 bases. After removal of 4 bases from V and 5 bases from J, the junction contained 8 bases not matched to a gene. Per germline, CDR1 SGHTA and CDR2 FQGNSA. The CDR3 has 16 amino acids. CDR3 protein: CASSSVAGGPVDTQYF. DNA of the CDR3: TGTGCCAGCAGCTCCGTAGCGGGAGGGCCAGTAGATACGCAGTATTTT.

J is TRBJ2-6 and V is TRBV7-2; 11 bases map to TRBD1. This CDR3 contains 18 residues. After removal of 5 bases from V and 1 base from J, the junction contained 7 bases not matched to a gene. Germline V lookup: CDR1 SGHTA, CDR2 FQGNSA. CDR3 coding DNA: TGTGCCAGCAGCGCCGGGACAGGGGGTGGGTCTGGGGCCAACGTCCTGACTTTC. Its translation: CASSAGTGGGSGANVLTF.

This rearrangement joins TRBV2 to TRBJ2-5; D gene ambiguous. The CDR3 length is 12 residues. Germline V gene sequence: CDR1 SNHLY, CDR2 FYNNEI. V lost 7 bases, J lost 5 bases, and 11 bases lay in between. In nucleotides, the CDR3 is TGTGCCAGCAAACCCCTGGGGGAGACCCAGTACTTC. Its protein is CASKPLGETQYF.